This T cell receptor (beta chain) was recovered during a study of T cell clonality in common variable immunodeficiency. The CDR3 extends over 13 amino acids. Germline V lookup: CDR1 SGHTA, CDR2 FQGNSA. Regarding this clone: No antigen is known for it. Compared with germline, one end of the junction differs, possibly owing to a read error. The CDR3 end is not reached by the read, which stops 3 residues before it; the germline J gene fills it in.

Broader study findings: Shared TCRbeta clones were fewer between CVID subjects than controls.

TCRdb's table, derived via immunoSEQ multiplex PCR, lists solely in-frame clones and lacks some. The profile covers 25,000 to 35,000 clones, none occurring a single time. The TCR sequence derives from a person aged 18-70 years in good health. Sequencing was carried out using peripheral blood mononuclear cells. The V gene is TRBV7-2, the J gene TRBJ1-1; no definite D call. Partial CDR3 DNA: TGTGCCAGCAGCTTAGGTACAGACACTGAC. Translation: CASSLGTDTD. The full-length CDR3 reads as CASSLGTDTDAFF.